Here is one T cell receptor beta chain with its context. There is no known antigen for this receptor. Base qualities were left out, and no much larger clone turns up one base away. The record originates from a study of technical replicates of blood from several donors (dated by TCRdb to about 2017). The CDR3, from cysteine to phenylalanine, totals 15 residues. Kept here is only the CDR3 DNA, which spans 45 bases and is read in frame from base 1. V sheds 2 bases and J sheds 1 base, leaving 11 bases between their ends. Per the germline V gene (reference sequence), MNHNY is the CDR1 and SVGAGI is the CDR2. The library was obtained by the immunoSEQ multiplex PCR assay. Not all clones reach the TCRdb copy of this immuneACCESS table, which keeps in-frame sequences only. Checked studies attribute under half of the gap to unresolved V genes and leave the rest unexplained. The sample data list roughly 68,000 clones, and under 98% of these were observed just once. The ten largest clonotypes hold 0.25% to 0.3% of the sample.

Sequenced: T cells isolated from PBMCs. The chain was built from TRBV6-6 and TRBJ2-5, with the D segment identity uncertain. This clonotype was obtained from a human donor in good health. The CDR3 in this case is CASSYIPGGQETQYF. Here is the DNA: TGTGCCAGCAGTTACATTCCCGGTGGCCAAGAGACCCAGTACTTC.